This TCR beta chain derives from a study of CD8 T cells in ankylosing spondylitis. With molecular barcodes, quantitative 5'-RACE was used to make the TCR beta libraries. TCRdb itself ran the 5' RACE reads through MiXCR, one entry per CDR3 protein. Among roughly 220,000 distinct CDR3 sequences listed, approximately 10% were seen once. Per the germline V gene, CDR1 is SQVTM and CDR2 is ANQGSEA. Between the trimmed V and J ends, which lost 7 bases and 0 bases, there was a span of 15 bases. The CDR3 totals 15 residues. The table lists this clonotype with many counts. This TCR was sampled from a male donor with ankylosing spondylitis or in good health (not recorded which). The chain is built from TRBV29-1 and TRBJ2-2; the D call may be TRBD1 or TRBD2 (6 bases each). The material sequenced was blood, either unsorted or a sorted T cell fraction (not recorded which). Here the CDR3 reads CSALTGAANTGELFF. Written as DNA, the CDR3 is TGCAGCGCCCTTACGGGGGCAGCGAACACCGGGGAGCTGTTTTTT.